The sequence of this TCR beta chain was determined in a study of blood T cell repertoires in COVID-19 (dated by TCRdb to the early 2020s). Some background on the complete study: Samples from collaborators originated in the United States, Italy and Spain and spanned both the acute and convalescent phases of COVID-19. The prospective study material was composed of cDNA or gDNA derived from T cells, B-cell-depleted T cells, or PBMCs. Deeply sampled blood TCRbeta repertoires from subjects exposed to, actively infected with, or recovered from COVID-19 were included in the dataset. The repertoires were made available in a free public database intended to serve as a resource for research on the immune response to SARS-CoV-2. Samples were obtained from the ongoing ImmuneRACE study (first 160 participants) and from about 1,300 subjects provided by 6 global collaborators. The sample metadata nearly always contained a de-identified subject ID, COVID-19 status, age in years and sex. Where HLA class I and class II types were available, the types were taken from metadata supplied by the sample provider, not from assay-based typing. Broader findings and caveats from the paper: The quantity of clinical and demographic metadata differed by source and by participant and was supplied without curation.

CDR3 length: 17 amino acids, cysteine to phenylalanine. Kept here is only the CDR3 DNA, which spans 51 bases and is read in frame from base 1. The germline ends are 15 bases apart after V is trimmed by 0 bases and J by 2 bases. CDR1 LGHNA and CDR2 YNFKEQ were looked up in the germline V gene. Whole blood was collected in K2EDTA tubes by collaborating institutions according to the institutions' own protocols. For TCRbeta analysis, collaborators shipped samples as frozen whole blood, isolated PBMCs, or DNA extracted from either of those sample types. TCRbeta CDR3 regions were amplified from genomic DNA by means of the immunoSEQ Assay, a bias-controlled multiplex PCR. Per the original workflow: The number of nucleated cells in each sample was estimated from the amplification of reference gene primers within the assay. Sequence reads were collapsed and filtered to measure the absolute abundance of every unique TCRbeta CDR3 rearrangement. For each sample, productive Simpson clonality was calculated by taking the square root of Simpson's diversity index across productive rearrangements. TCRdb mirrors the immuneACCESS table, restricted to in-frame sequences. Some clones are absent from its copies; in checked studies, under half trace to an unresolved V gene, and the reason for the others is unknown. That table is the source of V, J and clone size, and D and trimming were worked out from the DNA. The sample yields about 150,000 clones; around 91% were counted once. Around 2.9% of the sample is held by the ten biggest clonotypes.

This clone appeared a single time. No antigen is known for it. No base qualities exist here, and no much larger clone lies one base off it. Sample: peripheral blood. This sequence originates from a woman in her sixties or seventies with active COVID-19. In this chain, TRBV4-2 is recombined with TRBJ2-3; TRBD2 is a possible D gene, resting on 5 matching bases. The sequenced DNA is TGTGCCAGCAGCCAAGATGGACTCGGAGCACCCACAGATACGCAGTATTTT. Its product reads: CASSQDGLGAPTDTQYF.